Each of the 2 T cell receptor beta chains below was sequenced from the same sample in a study of blood T cell repertoires in COVID-19. TCRdb's copy holds only in-frame clones and misses some; the assay was immunoSEQ multiplex PCR. In the table there are about 75,000 clones, 85% to 90% of which are singletons. The sequenced material came from peripheral blood. These receptor sequences come from a human donor in a cohort sampled during active COVID-19.

This clone appeared once. The chain is built from TRBV6-2 or TRBV6-3 and TRBJ2-3, with D possibly matching TRBD1 (6 bases). Between the trimmed V and J ends, which lost 2 bases and 6 bases, there was a span of 15 bases. The V gene's germline CDR1 is MNHEY and CDR2 SVGEGT. The CDR3 totals 15 residues. The CDR3, as DNA: TGTGCCAGCAGTTACCAACAGGGTATTAAGGATACGCAGTATTTT. Translating it yields CASSYQQGIKDTQYF.

The chain has TRBV4-2 and TRBJ2-5, with TRBD2 identical over 7 bases. The CDR3 runs to 15 residues. The germline V gene encodes CDR1 LGHNA and CDR2 YNFKEQ. V shed 1 base, J shed 2 bases, and the junction held 4 bases outside the gene matches. CDR3 sequence reads: CASSQASGGQETQYF. DNA for the CDR3: TGTGCCAGCAGCCAAGCTAGCGGTGGGCAAGAGACCCAGTACTTC.